The source of this TCR beta chain is a study of shared clonotypes between healthy human individuals (dated by TCRdb to 2020 to 2022). About the full investigation: The cohort included a few men and a couple of women between 18 and 49 years of age. Between about 0.8 and 9 billion PBMCs per donor were obtained by leukapheresis. To estimate repertoire size and how much clonotypes are shared between individuals, the study performed deep sequencing of blood TCR repertoires from a few healthy adults. For each donor, three plates each were used for CD4 naive and CD4 memory, two plates were used for CD8 naive, and one plate was used for CD8 memory. Libraries were prepared and TCR repertoires were sequenced by different laboratories using diverse techniques, in order to increase sequencing depth and limit assay-specific biases. Overall study outcomes, separate from this receptor: Sharing across several donors was observed for around 5% of naive CD4, about 4% of naive CD8, about 2.5% of memory CD4, and roughly 0.43% of memory CD8 clonotypes. Estimated clonotype richness was generally larger for naive than for memory subsets. Pairwise subsampling led to the expectation that sequencing depth would affect the degree of clonotype sharing among donors. Only blood was sampled, and tissue TCR repertoires likely differ from those in blood. Incomplete sequencing was indicated by rarefaction of sorted-subset datasets, despite the large sequencing depth. Because the study included only a small number of donors, the genetic and exposure-history diversity represented was limited. Compared with non-shared clonotypes, the clonotypes found in all four sorted-subset donors had higher generation probabilities.

Using the deep immunoSEQ assay, multiplex PCR amplified TCR CDR3 regions from genomic DNA. For each cell subset, the extracted genomic DNA was distributed evenly across all wells of several immunoSEQ 96-well plates, and each plate served as one replicate. For sorted subsets, approximately 190 ng genomic DNA, equal to 30,000 to 35,000 T cell genomes, was loaded into each replicate PCR. Purified libraries were quantified with a Qubit 3.0 fluorometer, sized on a Bioanalyzer 2100, and re-quantified with the KAPA Library Quantification kit. Each immunoSEQ 96-well plate was sequenced on its own single-read 150-cycle Illumina NextSeq 550 flow cell. For the original study's pipeline: Because only junctional sequences without quality scores were contained in the immunoSEQ output, filtering matching that applied to full-length reads could not be performed. Sequences were annotated with PyIR, a Python wrapper for IgBLAST v1.9, using IMGT germline references to assign V/J genes and CDR3. Reads with weak V/J assignments (E-value above 1e-6), missing CDR3, stop codons, out-of-frame junctions, or ambiguous translated residues were removed. V3J clonotypes were defined by identical inferred V gene, J gene, and CDR3 amino acid sequence. To compute the percentage overlap between repertoires, the number of shared unique clonotypes was divided by the size of the smaller repertoire. Repertoire richness was assessed with RTK rarefaction, the Chao1 estimator, and Recon v2.1 estimates of unobserved clonotypes. For all TCRbeta clonotypes obtained by the gDNA method from a handful of donors, generation probabilities were computed with OLGA. TCRdb mirrors the immuneACCESS table, restricted to in-frame sequences. Some clones are absent from its copies; in checked studies, under half trace to an unresolved V gene, and the reason for the others is unknown. That table supplies the V and J calls and clone size; D and trimming were determined from the DNA. Across this sample there are approximately 400,000 clones, with around 96% seen only once. Approximately 0.32% of the sample belongs to the ten largest clones.

Worth noting for this clone: No cognate antigen has been identified for it. Base-call qualities are not available, and no considerably larger clone is one nucleotide away.

The donors were healthy, HIV-negative adults who had no recently reported acute infections or vaccinations. Every donor was a Caucasian adult residing in Nashville, Tennessee, USA. The CD8 memory samples were a combination of magnetically selected CD45RO+ cells and CCR7-negative CD45RA+ effector memory (TemRA) cells. Blood was collected by leukapheresis, and PBMCs were isolated by Ficoll-Histopaque density gradient centrifugation and then cryopreserved in liquid nitrogen vapor phase. Analytical flow cytometry was used to check the purity and quantity of each magnetically sorted T cell population. From each sorted fraction, genomic DNA was isolated and quantified by UV absorbance on a Nanodrop 2000c. The sample comprised memory CD8+ T cells sorted from blood. Reading the label with the study, this specimen's cell subset or site is: CD45RO+ cells pooled with CCR7-negative TemRA cells. The receptor was derived from a young man in good health.

The DNA sequence is TGTGCCAGCAGTTTCTTGGGGAGGGGGGTTAGTTTAACTGAAGCTTTCTTT. Translated, this gives CASSFLGRGVSLTEAFF. The chain uses TRBV28 and TRBJ1-1; a tentative D call is TRBD1 (6 bases match). The germline V gene gives CDR1 as MDHEN and CDR2 as SYDVKM. The CDR3 runs 17 residues from the cysteine to the phenylalanine. The DNA shown is the 51-base CDR3, in frame from base 1. V drops 3 bases and J drops 5 bases, leaving 22 bases in between.